A selection of T cell receptor beta chains follows, all from one sample in a study of blood T cell repertoires in COVID-19. TCRdb keeps only in-frame clones here, not all; method: immunoSEQ multiplex PCR. The sample contains roughly 350,000 clones, about 89% of which appear only once. Sequences were obtained from peripheral blood. The receptors shown here come from a woman aged 25-40 years with COVID-19, enrolled during active disease. Each CDR3 is given with its conserved first and last residue. Fields, in order: J gene, V gene, CDR3 protein.

>TRBJ2-7|TRBV19
CASSDRREEQYF
>TRBJ2-7|TRBV3-1/TRBV3-2
CASSPFPGAYEQYF
>TRBJ1-1|TRBV28
CASIRTGADTEAFF
>TRBJ2-3|TRBV3-1/TRBV3-2
CASSQVTDTQYF
>TRBJ1-6|TRBV30
CAWAPRSSYNSPLHF
>TRBJ2-2|TRBV11-3
CASSFVVGELFF
>TRBJ1-2|TRBV29-1
CSVEQGRSYGYTF
>TRBJ2-1|TRBV11-3
CASSITSGTLPYNEQFF
>TRBJ1-1|TRBV18
CASSSDTNTEAFF
>TRBJ2-7|TRBV4-1
CASSQDGFYEQYF
>TRBJ2-3|TRBV30
CAGQASTDTQYF
>TRBJ2-7|TRBV19
CASSLRPGAYEQYF
>TRBJ2-5|TRBV4-1
CASSLHAGRAQYF
>TRBJ2-7|TRBV7-9
CASSLELAAYEQYF
>TRBJ2-3|TRBV13
CASSPIGLAGGVDTQYF
>TRBJ1-3|TRBV7-6
CASSFDRGPGNTIYF
>TRBJ1-1|TRBV29-1
CSVAGGGSTEAFF
>TRBJ1-2|TRBV3-1/TRBV3-2
CASTPGLQGHGYTF
>TRBJ2-1|TRBV12-1
CATGQGRDWGYNEQFF
>TRBJ2-1|TRBV30
CAWSLAVRERQFF
>TRBJ1-3|TRBV5-5
CASSPDRGLGNTIYF
>TRBJ2-2|TRBV6-5
CASRALAGGPGELFF
>TRBJ2-1|TRBV3-1/TRBV3-2
CASSRGLAGAYNEQFF
>TRBJ1-2|TRBV5-6
CASSLGDRGQVYGYTF
>TRBJ1-5|TRBV19
CASSIGPQQQPQHF
>TRBJ2-1|TRBV19
CASSKRTGGYNEQFF
>TRBJ2-3|TRBV5-1
CASRSNEGDTQYF
>TRBJ2-7|TRBV5-4
CASSLALAGDEQYF
>TRBJ1-2|TRBV7-2
CASSLGGRGQGNYTF
>TRBJ2-7|TRBV6-4
CASSVPSTGVSYEQYF
>TRBJ1-6|TRBV12-3/TRBV12-4
CASSLSGDSPLHF
>TRBJ1-5|TRBV28
CASRTLGTGGNQPQHF
>TRBJ2-5|TRBV6-5
CASSYPGRKETQYF
>TRBJ1-1|TRBV6-5
CASSSGTATEAFF
>TRBJ2-2|TRBV4-1
CASRRDSNTGELFF
>TRBJ2-5|TRBV24-1
CATSRTSGREETQYF
>TRBJ1-1|TRBV7-3
CASSRIRGSTEAFF
>TRBJ1-2|TRBV20-1
CSASSVYGYTF
>TRBJ1-2|TRBV12-3/TRBV12-4
CASSSGQGSGYTF
>TRBJ2-2|TRBV19
CASRVEGTTGELFF
>TRBJ2-7|TRBV5-1
CASRSSDSTYEQYF
>TRBJ2-3|TRBV11-2
CASSLRSGGEADTQYF
>TRBJ2-5|TRBV10-1
CASSETSADGTQYF
>TRBJ2-6|TRBV7-8
CASSYQLDRARLANVLTF
>TRBJ2-5|TRBV6-5
CASSHPSDSETQYF
>TRBJ1-1|TRBV2
CASSGRQWTEAFF
>TRBJ1-4|TRBV3-1/TRBV3-2
CASSVGQATNEKLFF
>TRBJ2-2|TRBV30
CAWSALLNTGELFF
>TRBJ1-2|TRBV5-1
CASSLQDRDGYTF
>TRBJ2-3|TRBV19
CASSGSGKFTDTQYF
>TRBJ2-7|TRBV9
CASSVATGEVAAYEQYF
>TRBJ2-7|TRBV2
CASSEGLAGAYEQYF
>TRBJ2-1|TRBV5-4
CASSLPPRSGYNEQFF
>TRBJ1-6|TRBV28
CASSPGRGRGSPLHF
>TRBJ2-7|TRBV5-1
CASSPSGAPLSYEQYF
>TRBJ2-7|TRBV9
CASSATSGTYEQYF
>TRBJ2-1|TRBV4-1
CASSPGLAGRSYNEQFF
>TRBJ1-4|TRBV4-3
CASSQGTATNEKLFF
>TRBJ1-5|TRBV7-2
CASSFGQGNQPQHF